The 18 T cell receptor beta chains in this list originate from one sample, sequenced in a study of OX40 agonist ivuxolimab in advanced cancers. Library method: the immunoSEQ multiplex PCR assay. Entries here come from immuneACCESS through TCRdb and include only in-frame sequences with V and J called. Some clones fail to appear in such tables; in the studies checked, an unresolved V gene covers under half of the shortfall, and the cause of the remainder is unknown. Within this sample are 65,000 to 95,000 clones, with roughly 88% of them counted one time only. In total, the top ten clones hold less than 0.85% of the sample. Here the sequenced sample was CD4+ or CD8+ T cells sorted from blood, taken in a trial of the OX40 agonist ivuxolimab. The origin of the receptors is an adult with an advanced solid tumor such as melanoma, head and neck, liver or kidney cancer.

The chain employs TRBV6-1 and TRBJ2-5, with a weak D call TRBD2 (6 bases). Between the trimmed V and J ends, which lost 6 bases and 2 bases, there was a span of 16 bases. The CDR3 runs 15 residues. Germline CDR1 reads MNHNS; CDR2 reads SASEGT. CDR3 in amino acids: CASRKRLGSQETQYF. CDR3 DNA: TGTGCCAGCAGGAAGAGACTAGGGTCACAAGAGACCCAGTACTTC.

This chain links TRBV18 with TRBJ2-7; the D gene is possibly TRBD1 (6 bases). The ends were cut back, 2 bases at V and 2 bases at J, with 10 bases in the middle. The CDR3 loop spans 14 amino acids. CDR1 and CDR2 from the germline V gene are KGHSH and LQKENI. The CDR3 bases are TGTGCCAGCTCACCATCACAGGGAACCTACGAGCAGTACTTC. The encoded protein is CASSPSQGTYEQYF. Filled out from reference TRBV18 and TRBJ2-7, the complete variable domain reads NAGVMQNPRHLVRRRGQEARLRCSPMKGHSHVYWYRQLPEEGLKFMVYLQKENIIDESGMPKERFSAEFPKEGPSILRIQQVVRGDSAAYFCASSPSQGTYEQYFGPGTRLTVT.

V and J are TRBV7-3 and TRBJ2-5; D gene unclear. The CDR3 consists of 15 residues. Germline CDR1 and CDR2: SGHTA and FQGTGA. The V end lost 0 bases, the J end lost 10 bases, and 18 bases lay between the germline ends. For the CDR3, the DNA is TGTGCCAGCAGCTTAACGCCCGGTAAAGCAATCGACCAGTACTTC. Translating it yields CASSLTPGKAIDQYF.

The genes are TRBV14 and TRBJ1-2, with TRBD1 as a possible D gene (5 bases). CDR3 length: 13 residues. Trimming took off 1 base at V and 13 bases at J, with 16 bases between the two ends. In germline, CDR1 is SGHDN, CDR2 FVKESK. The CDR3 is CASSQVVQGRRTF. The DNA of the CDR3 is TGTGCCAGCAGCCAAGTAGTTCAGGGAAGGCGCACCTTC.

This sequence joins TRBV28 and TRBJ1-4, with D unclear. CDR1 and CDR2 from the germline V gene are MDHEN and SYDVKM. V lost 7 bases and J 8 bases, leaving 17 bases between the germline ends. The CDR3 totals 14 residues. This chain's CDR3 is CASNSEGYPEKLFF. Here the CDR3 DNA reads TGTGCCAGCAATTCCGAGGGTTATCCAGAAAAACTGTTTTTT.

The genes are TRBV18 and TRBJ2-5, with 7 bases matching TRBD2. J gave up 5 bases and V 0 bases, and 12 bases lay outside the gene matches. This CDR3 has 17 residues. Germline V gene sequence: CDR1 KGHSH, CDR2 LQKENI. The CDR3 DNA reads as TGTGCCAGCTCACCACCGCTCTCTAGCGGAGCCGGGGAGACCCAGTACTTC. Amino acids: CASSPPLSSGAGETQYF.

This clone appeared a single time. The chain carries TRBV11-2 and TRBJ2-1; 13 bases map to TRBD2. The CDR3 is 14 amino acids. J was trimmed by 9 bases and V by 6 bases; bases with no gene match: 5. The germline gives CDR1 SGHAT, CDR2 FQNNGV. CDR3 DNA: TGTGCCAGCAGGCTACTAGCGGGAGGGGGTGAGCAGTTCTTC. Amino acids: CASRLLAGGGEQFF.

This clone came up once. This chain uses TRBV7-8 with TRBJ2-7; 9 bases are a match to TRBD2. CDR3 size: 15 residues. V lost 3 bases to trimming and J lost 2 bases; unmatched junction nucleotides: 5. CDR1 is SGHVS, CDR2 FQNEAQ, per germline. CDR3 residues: CASSFVTSGTYEQYF. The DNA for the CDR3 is TGTGCCAGCAGCTTCGTGACTAGCGGAACCTACGAGCAGTACTTC.

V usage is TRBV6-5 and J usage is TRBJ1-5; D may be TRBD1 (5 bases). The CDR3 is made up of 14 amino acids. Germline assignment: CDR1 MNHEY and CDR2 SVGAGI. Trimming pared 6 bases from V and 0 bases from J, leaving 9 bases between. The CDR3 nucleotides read TGTGCCAGCAGGGAGACAGCTAGCAATCAGCCCCAGCATTTT. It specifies CASRETASNQPQHF.

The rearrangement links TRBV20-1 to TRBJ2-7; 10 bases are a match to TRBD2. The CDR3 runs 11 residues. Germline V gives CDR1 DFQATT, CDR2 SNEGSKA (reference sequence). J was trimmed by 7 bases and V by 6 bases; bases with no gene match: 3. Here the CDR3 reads CSAHSGREQYF. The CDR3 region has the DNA TGCAGTGCACATAGCGGGAGGGAGCAGTACTTC.

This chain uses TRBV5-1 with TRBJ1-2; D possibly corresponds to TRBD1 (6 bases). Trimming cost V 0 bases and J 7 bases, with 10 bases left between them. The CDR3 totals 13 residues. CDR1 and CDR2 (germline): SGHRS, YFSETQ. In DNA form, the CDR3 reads TGCGCCAGCAGCTTGGAAGGGGGAGGTGGCTACACCTTC. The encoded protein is CASSLEGGGGYTF.

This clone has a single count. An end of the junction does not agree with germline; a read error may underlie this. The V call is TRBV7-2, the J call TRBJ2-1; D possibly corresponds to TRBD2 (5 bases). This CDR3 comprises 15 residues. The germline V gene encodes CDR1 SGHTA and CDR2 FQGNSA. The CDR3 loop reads CASALSDTSHNEQFF. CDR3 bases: TGTGCCAGCGCCCTTAGCGACACCTCCCACAATGAGCAGTTCTTC.

The CDR3 protein is CASSLPGELFF. In nucleotides, the CDR3 is TGTGCCAGCAGCTTACCCGGGGAGCTGTTTTTT. The chain links TRBV7-9 to TRBJ2-2; the D is unclear. V was cut by 2 bases and J by 6 bases, with 1 base left in between. Per germline, CDR1 SEHNR and CDR2 FQNEAQ (reference sequence). The CDR3 totals 11 residues.

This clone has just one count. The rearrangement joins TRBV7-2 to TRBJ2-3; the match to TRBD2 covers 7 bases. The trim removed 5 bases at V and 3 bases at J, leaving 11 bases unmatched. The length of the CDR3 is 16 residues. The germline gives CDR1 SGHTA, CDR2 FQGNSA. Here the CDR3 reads CASSPLMGSGTDTQYF. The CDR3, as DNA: TGTGCCAGCAGCCCCCTAATGGGTAGCGGGACAGATACGCAGTATTTT.

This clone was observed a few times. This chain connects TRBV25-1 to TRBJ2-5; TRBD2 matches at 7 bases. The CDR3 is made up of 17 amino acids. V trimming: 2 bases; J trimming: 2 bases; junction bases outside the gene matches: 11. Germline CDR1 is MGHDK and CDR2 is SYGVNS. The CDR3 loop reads CASSEGGSASGQETQYF. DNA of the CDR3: TGTGCCAGCAGTGAAGGCGGCTCGGCTAGCGGACAAGAGACCCAGTACTTC.

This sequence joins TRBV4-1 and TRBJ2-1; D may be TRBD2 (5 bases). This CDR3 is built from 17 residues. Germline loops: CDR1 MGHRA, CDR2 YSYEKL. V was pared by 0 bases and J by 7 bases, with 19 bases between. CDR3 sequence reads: CASSQEQSGARRNEQFF. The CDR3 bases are TGCGCCAGCAGCCAAGAGCAAAGCGGAGCGCGGAGGAATGAGCAGTTCTTC.

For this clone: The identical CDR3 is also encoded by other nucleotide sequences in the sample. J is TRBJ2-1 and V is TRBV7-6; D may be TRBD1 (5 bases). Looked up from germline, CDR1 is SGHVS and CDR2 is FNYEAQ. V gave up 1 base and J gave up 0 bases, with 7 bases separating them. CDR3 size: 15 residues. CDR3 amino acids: CASSLGQGSYNEQFF. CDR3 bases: TGTGCCAGCAGCTTAGGCCAGGGCTCCTACAATGAGCAGTTCTTC.

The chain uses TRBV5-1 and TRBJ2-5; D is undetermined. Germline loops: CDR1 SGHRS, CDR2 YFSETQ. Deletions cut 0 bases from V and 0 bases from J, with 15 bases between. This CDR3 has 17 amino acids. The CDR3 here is CASSLAGSFRYQETQYF. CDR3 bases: TGCGCCAGCAGCTTGGCCGGATCTTTTCGATACCAAGAGACCCAGTACTTC.